The sample holds many counts of the clone carrying this TCR beta chain. TCRdb itself ran the 5' RACE reads through MiXCR, one entry per CDR3 protein. Of approximately 32,000 distinct CDR3 sequences detected, less than 8.5% appear once; the ten largest clones hold roughly 4.5%. Trimming left V 3 bases short and J 2 bases short, with 10 bases between. This CDR3 comprises 14 residues. This sample is part of a study of neurological immune-mediated disorders. This chain uses TRBV12-3 or TRBV12-4 with TRBJ2-5; possible D gene TRBD1, 5 bases. The clonotype originates from a middle-aged woman in good health. The sample was PBMCs. CDR3 sequence reads: CASSFGAAQETQYF. The DNA of the CDR3 is TGTGCCAGCAGTTTTGGGGCAGCGCAAGAGACCCAGTACTTC.